The 26 T cell receptor beta chains below all came from one sample that was sequenced in a study of T-cell reconstitution after alpha-beta-depleted transplantation in children. As it was prepared, the TCRbeta library received unique molecular identifiers. TCRdb itself ran the PCR reads through MiXCR, one entry per CDR3 protein. The sample contains 300,000 to 400,000 distinct CDR3 sequences, around 15% of which appear only once. This specimen was PBMCs, mostly from graft donor cells, taken 360 days after TCRalphabeta/CD19-depleted stem cell transplant. Source of these receptors: a male patient under 10 years old who had a stem cell transplant for acute lymphoblastic leukemia, so the T cells may come from the graft donor.

This clonotype has just a few counts. The chain carries TRBV20-1 and TRBJ2-6, with D hard to call. Germline assignment: CDR1 DFQATT and CDR2 SNEGSKA (reference sequence). The CDR3 contains 13 residues. With 6 bases removed from V and 1 base from J, the gap between germline ends came to 7 bases. The CDR3 protein is CSAAGSGANVLTF. CDR3 bases: TGCAGTGCGGCTGGTTCTGGGGCCAACGTCCTGACTTTC.

This clonotype was seen only a few times. V usage is TRBV29-1 and J usage is TRBJ2-5; possibly TRBD1 for D (5 bases). The CDR3 runs to 20 residues. The germline gives CDR1 SQVTM, CDR2 ANQGSEA. The V end lost 4 bases, the J end lost 5 bases, and 35 bases lay between the germline ends. As DNA, the CDR3 is TGCAGCGTTGTGTGGGGTATAGGGGTGGGCCCGCATCCTCCAGGGGAGACCCAGTACTTC. This translates into CSVVWGIGVGPHPPGETQYF.

This clonotype was observed at least ten times. The chain recombines TRBV10-3 with TRBJ2-1, with 12 bases aligning to TRBD2. The CDR3 loop spans 17 amino acids. Trimming cost V 4 bases and J 1 base; bases outside gene matches: 5. Germline V lookup: CDR1 ENHRY, CDR2 SYGVKD. Here the CDR3 reads CAISVGTSGLSYNEQFF. The CDR3 DNA follows: TGTGCCATCAGTGTAGGGACTAGCGGGCTGTCCTACAATGAGCAGTTCTTC.

The V gene is TRBV5-1, the J gene TRBJ2-7; D gene uncertain. The length of the CDR3 is 13 residues. The germline gives CDR1 SGHRS, CDR2 YFSETQ. The ends were cut back, 2 bases at V and 3 bases at J, with 9 bases in the middle. CDR3 sequence (DNA): TGCGCCAGCAGCTTATACGGATTCTACGAGCAGTACTTC. This gives the protein CASSLYGFYEQYF. Variable domain in full (rest from reference TRBV5-1 and TRBJ2-7): KAGVTQTPRYLIKTRGQQVTLSCSPISGHRSVSWYQQTPGQGLQFLFEYFSETQRNKGNFPGRFSGRQFSNSRSEMNVSTLELGDSALYLCASSLYGFYEQYFGPGTRLTVT.

Only a few counts were recorded for this clonotype. This chain joins TRBV7-2 and TRBJ2-5; maybe TRBD2 (5 bases). Trimming removed 0 bases at V and 1 base at J, with 12 bases between. Looked up from germline, CDR1 is SGHTA and CDR2 is FQGNSA. The CDR3 sequence is 16 residues long. Here the CDR3 DNA reads TGTGCCAGCAGCTTAGCGAGAGGAGGCCTCCAAGAGACCCAGTACTTC. Translating it yields CASSLARGGLQETQYF.

V and J are TRBV12-3 or TRBV12-4 and TRBJ2-7, with 11 positions matching TRBD2. This CDR3 has 15 residues. V trimming: 5 bases; J trimming: 2 bases; junction bases outside the gene matches: 5. The CDR3 nucleotides are TGTGCCAGCAGTCTCCTAGCGGGAGGAACCTACGAGCAGTACTTC. The encoded protein is CASSLLAGGTYEQYF.

This chain joins TRBV4-2 and TRBJ2-2, with no clear D. The length of the CDR3 is 15 residues. CDR1 and CDR2 (germline): LGHNA, YNFKEQ. V lost 2 bases, J lost 3 bases, and 10 bases lay in between. DNA for the CDR3: TGTGCCAGCAGCCAACCCGGGCTTCACACCGGGGAGCTGTTTTTT. Amino acid sequence: CASSQPGLHTGELFF.

This clonotype was counted between two and nine times. V usage is TRBV5-1 and J usage is TRBJ2-7, with a possible D match to TRBD2 (5 bases). The CDR3 is 15 amino acids. V was trimmed by 0 bases and J by 3 bases, leaving 13 bases between them. Germline V gene data show CDR1 as SGHRS and CDR2 as YFSETQ. The CDR3 reads CASSLVPGDYYEQYF. The CDR3 DNA sequence: TGCGCCAGCAGCTTGGTTCCGGGTGACTACTACGAGCAGTACTTC.

The rearrangement uses TRBV4-1 and TRBJ1-1; 9 bases fit TRBD1. V gave up 5 bases and J gave up 8 bases; unmatched junction bases: 3. Germline V gives CDR1 MGHRA, CDR2 YSYEKL. CDR3 length: 12 amino acids. The CDR3 loop is CASSDRGREAFF. Here the CDR3 DNA reads TGCGCCAGCAGCGACAGGGGGAGAGAAGCTTTCTTT.

The chain couples TRBV4-3 to TRBJ2-1, with D uncertain. The CDR3 length is 14 residues. V lost 0 bases and J lost 9, with 12 bases in between. Germline V gene data show CDR1 as LGHNA and CDR2 as YSLEER. This chain's CDR3 is CASSQEVVVGEQFF. The CDR3 coding sequence is TGCGCCAGCAGCCAAGAAGTAGTAGTAGGTGAGCAGTTCTTC.

The gene calls are TRBV3-1 and TRBJ2-1; TRBD1 matches at 8 bases. V was pared by 10 bases and J by 4 bases, with 6 bases of the junction left unmatched. Germline CDR1 LGHDT, CDR2 YNNKEL (reference sequence). The CDR3 totals 13 residues. CDR3 in amino acids: CATTGVPYNEQFF. The CDR3 DNA reads as TGTGCCACGACAGGGGTACCTTACAATGAGCAGTTCTTC.

Comment on this clonotype: This may be a read error: a much more frequent sequence differs by one nucleotide. The chain is built from TRBV6-2 or TRBV6-3 and TRBJ2-7; D is uncertain. V lost 1 base and J 3 bases, leaving 1 base between the germline ends. Germline lookup yields CDR1 MNHEY and CDR2 SVGEGT. This CDR3 has 11 amino acids. This CDR3 is CASSYYYEQYF. CDR3 DNA: TGTGCCAGCAGTTACTACTACGAGCAGTACTTC.

This clonotype has ten or more counts. The gene calls are TRBV12-3 or TRBV12-4 and TRBJ2-2; D not certain. The CDR3 covers 14 residues. Trimming pared 6 bases from V and 1 base from J, leaving 9 bases between. The CDR3 region is CASSPSQNTGELFF. The CDR3 DNA sequence: TGTGCCAGCAGCCCCAGCCAGAACACCGGGGAGCTGTTTTTT.

This clonotype was counted a single time. The chain links TRBV3-1 to TRBJ2-1, with 10 nucleotides matching TRBD1. This CDR3 is built from 16 residues. The ends lost 1 base at V and 8 bases at J; junction bases unmatched: 8. Germline CDR1 and CDR2: LGHDT and YNNKEL (reference sequence). The CDR3 DNA is TGTGCCAGCAGCCAAGCTCTAGGACAGGGGGACGATGAGCAGTTCTTC. Protein sequence: CASSQALGQGDDEQFF.

This clonotype was counted a few times. V gene TRBV3-1 combines with J gene TRBJ2-6; a possible D gene is TRBD2 (5 bases). The CDR3 runs 16 residues. The V gene's germline CDR1 is LGHDT and CDR2 YNNKEL (reference sequence). Between the trimmed V and J ends, which lost 4 bases and 2 bases, there was a span of 12 bases. In DNA form, the CDR3 reads TGTGCCAGCAGCCCACCACGGACTGCTGGGGCCAACGTCCTGACTTTC. The encoded protein is CASSPPRTAGANVLTF.

The CDR3 reads CASLSGPNTGELFF. DNA of the CDR3: TGTGCCAGCCTTAGCGGACCGAACACCGGGGAGCTGTTTTTT. V gene TRBV12-3 or TRBV12-4 combines with J gene TRBJ2-2, with a weak D call TRBD2 (6 bases). The V end lost 8 bases, the J end lost 0 bases, and 10 bases lay between the germline ends. The CDR3 sequence is 14 residues long.

The chain carries TRBV15 and TRBJ2-3; 10 nucleotides match TRBD1. This CDR3 contains 15 residues. The J segment lost 5 bases and the V segment lost 6 bases, leaving 8 bases of the junction unmatched. Germline V gene lookup returns CDR1 LNHNV and CDR2 YYDKDF (reference sequence). CDR3 DNA sequence: TGTGCCACCAGGGAGACAGGGGGCCCAGTAGATACGCAGTATTTT. Translation gives CATRETGGPVDTQYF.

The DNA for the CDR3 is TGTGCCAGCAGTTCCCTTGGCGGGATCGACTACAATGAGCAGTTCTTC. Translating gives CASSSLGGIDYNEQFF. The V gene is TRBV6-2 or TRBV6-3, the J gene TRBJ2-1; D is perhaps TRBD2 (6 bases). The CDR3 spans 16 residues. Trimming stripped 4 bases from V and 3 bases from J, with 16 bases between. The germline gives CDR1 MNHEY, CDR2 SVGEGT.

This clonotype occurred many times. This chain links TRBV2 with TRBJ2-1; D call uncertain. V lost 2 bases, J lost 6 bases, and 17 bases lay in between. The CDR3 length is 16 residues. Germline V CDR1 and CDR2: SNHLY, FYNNEI. This CDR3 reads CASSETSLFNLNEQFF. The CDR3 coding sequence is TGTGCCAGCAGTGAAACAAGTCTTTTCAACCTCAATGAGCAGTTCTTC.

This rearrangement joins TRBV7-9 to TRBJ2-4; tentative D call: TRBD2 (5 bases). Germline CDR1 SEHNR, CDR2 FQNEAQ (reference sequence). V dropped 8 bases and J dropped 5 bases, with 16 bases sitting between them. The CDR3 spans 14 residues. The CDR3 coding sequence is TGTGCCAGCGAGTTCCCTAGCCAACAAAACATTCAGTACTTC. Translation: CASEFPSQQNIQYF.

The table lists this clonotype with many counts. CDR3 in amino acids: CASSLVPDTYEQYF. The CDR3, as DNA: TGTGCCAGCAGTTTGGTTCCGGATACCTACGAGCAGTACTTC. This chain uses TRBV12-3 or TRBV12-4 with TRBJ2-7; D remains ambiguous. The V gene lost 3 bases and the J gene lost 2 bases, with 11 bases spanning the gap. CDR3 length: 14 amino acids.

For the CDR3, the DNA is TGTGCCAGCAGGCGGGAGATCACCGGGGAGCTGTTTTTT. Encoded protein: CASRREITGELFF. This sequence joins TRBV3-1 and TRBJ2-2; 7 bases are shared with TRBD2. Germline V lookup: CDR1 LGHDT, CDR2 YNNKEL (reference sequence). The CDR3 sequence is 13 residues long. The V and J ends lost 6 bases and 4 bases, in that order; junction bases with no gene match: 2.

This clonotype turned up a few times. J is TRBJ2-7 and V is TRBV6-1; possible D gene TRBD2, 6 bases. Per germline, CDR1 MNHNS and CDR2 SASEGT. The CDR3 sequence is 14 residues long. The V end lost 4 bases, the J end lost 1 base, and 11 bases lay between the germline ends. The chain's CDR3 is CASSGLVISYEQYF. DNA for the CDR3: TGTGCCAGCAGTGGACTAGTTATATCCTACGAGCAGTACTTC.

This clonotype appeared many times. The chain recombines TRBV28 with TRBJ2-4; TRBD2 might be the D (6 bases). V dropped 9 bases and J dropped 5 bases, with 38 bases sitting between them. The CDR3 has 21 amino acids. CDR1 and CDR2 from the germline V gene are MDHEN and SYDVKM. The CDR3 is CARAGTPFLCKHYHVENIQYF. CDR3 coding DNA: TGTGCCAGGGCCGGGACTCCTTTTTTGTGCAAACATTATCATGTGGAAAACATTCAGTACTTC. Supplemented by reference TRBV28 and TRBJ2-4, the full variable domain reads DVKVTQSSRYLVKRTGEKVFLECVQDMDHENMFWYRQDPGLGLRLIYFSYDVKMKEKGDIPEGYSVSREKKERFSLILESASTNQTSMYLCARAGTPFLCKHYHVENIQYFGAGTRLSVL.

In its sample, this clonotype was seen a few times. V usage is TRBV6-2 or TRBV6-3 and J usage is TRBJ2-1; TRBD2 matches 8 bases. The CDR3 has 17 residues. The ends lost 2 bases at V and 0 bases at J; junction bases unmatched: 6. CDR1 and CDR2 (germline): MNHEY, SVGEGT. The CDR3 loop is CASSYSLAGTSYNEQFF. The DNA for the CDR3 is TGTGCCAGCAGTTACAGTTTAGCGGGGACCTCCTACAATGAGCAGTTCTTC.

This clonotype came up many times. The gene calls are TRBV12-3 or TRBV12-4 and TRBJ2-1; tentatively, D is TRBD1 or TRBD2 (5 bases each). CDR3 length equals 11 residues. V lost 3 bases and J 12 bases, leaving 9 bases between the germline ends. The CDR3 spells CASSFFGTQFF. For the CDR3, the DNA is TGTGCCAGCAGTTTTTTCGGGACGCAGTTCTTC.